This T cell receptor beta chain was retrieved from a study of blood T cell repertoires in COVID-19. Study at large: COVID-19 samples from acute and convalescent phases originated in the United States, Italy and Spain. PBMCs, B-cell-depleted T cells, or T cells were the source of the cDNA or gDNA that made up the material.

Authors' processing steps: Amplification from reference gene primers served as the basis for estimated nucleated cell counts. Assay: immunoSEQ multiplex PCR; the TCRdb copy retains only in-frame clones and omits some. For V, J and clone size, that table is used; D and trimming come from the DNA. The sample holds 200,000 to 300,000 clones, 70% to 90% seen once. The V and J ends lost 5 bases and 6 bases, in that order; junction bases with no gene match: 7. This CDR3 has 14 residues. Germline loops: CDR1 MNHEY, CDR2 SMNVEV (reference sequence). The chain couples TRBV27 to TRBJ1-2; 9 bases map to TRBD1. Material: peripheral blood. This clonotype was sampled from a woman aged 40 to 55 with acute or convalescent COVID-19. The CDR3 sequence: CASSPLNRGHGYTF. The CDR3 DNA follows: TGTGCCAGCAGTCCCCTTAACAGGGGGCATGGCTACACCTTC.